The 21 T cell receptor beta chains below come from one sample, sequenced in a study of blood T cells in healthy people across ages. The authors ran a second PCR of roughly 6 to 12 cycles using a sample-barcoded 5' primer and a J-beta primer mix. TCRdb redid the calling of the 5' RACE reads with MiXCR, one entry per CDR3 protein. The profile covers 750,000 to 950,000 distinct CDR3 sequences, with about a quarter appearing a single time and around 3% taken by the ten largest. The sample also formed part of further work on T cells of mothers and their children.

Sequenced sample: blood. The origin of the receptors is a boy aged 10-17 years in good health.

The chain links TRBV25-1 to TRBJ1-6; D not certain. The CDR3 loop spans 14 amino acids. V lost 1 base and J 7 bases, leaving 8 bases between the germline ends. Germline values: CDR1 MGHDK, CDR2 SYGVNS. The DNA for the CDR3 is TGTGCCAGCAGTGAATTTCGGGAAAATTCACCCCTCCACTTT. Protein: CASSEFRENSPLHF.

In this sample, this clonotype turned up a few times. The chain links TRBV3-1 to TRBJ2-1; D is unresolved. This CDR3 is 16 amino acids long. Trimming pared 0 bases from V and 6 bases from J, leaving 15 bases between. Germline CDR1 and CDR2: LGHDT and YNNKEL (reference sequence). CDR3 nucleotides: TGTGCCAGCAGCCAAGATTCCCCATATCGGCTCAATGAGCAGTTCTTC. This translates into CASSQDSPYRLNEQFF.

This rearrangement joins TRBV5-1 to TRBJ2-7; 7 bases agree with TRBD2. CDR3 length equals 13 residues. The germline gives CDR1 SGHRS, CDR2 YFSETQ. V was pared by 2 bases and J by 7 bases, with 6 bases of the junction left unmatched. CDR3 protein: CASSFSGRGEQYF. The DNA for the CDR3 is TGCGCCAGCAGCTTTAGCGGGCGAGGGGAGCAGTACTTC.

The chain employs TRBV7-9 and TRBJ1-1; D remains ambiguous. The CDR3 spans 14 residues. Trimming took 0 bases from V and 3 from J, leaving 8 bases between them. Germline V gene lookup returns CDR1 SEHNR and CDR2 FQNEAQ (reference sequence). The CDR3 sequence: CASSLAGPDTEAFF. In nucleotides, the CDR3 is TGTGCCAGCAGCTTAGCGGGCCCGGACACTGAAGCTTTCTTT.

This clonotype occurred a few times. The V and J genes are TRBV7-9 and TRBJ1-6, with 9 positions matching TRBD1. The germline V gene encodes CDR1 SEHNR and CDR2 FQNEAQ (reference sequence). J lost 11 bases, V lost 4 bases, and 12 bases had no gene match. The CDR3 runs to 16 residues. DNA for the CDR3: TGTGCCAGCAGCTATATACAGGGGGCGCGTGAGGCACCCCTCCACTTT. It codes for CASSYIQGAREAPLHF. Drawing the rest from reference TRBV7-9 and TRBJ1-6, the complete variable domain is DTGVSQNPRHKITKRGQNVTFRCDPISEHNRLYWYRQTLGQGPEFLTYFQNEAQLEKSRLLSDRFSAERPKGSFSTLEIQRTEQGDSAMYLCASSYIQGAREAPLHFGNGTRLTVT.

This clonotype was observed a handful of times. The V gene is TRBV5-1, the J gene TRBJ2-5; unclear D gene. The J call is doubtful: the DNA matches TRBJ2-1 better. Germline-derived CDR1 and CDR2 are SGHRS and YFSETQ. The CDR3 is 14 residues long. The CDR3 sequence: CASFATRRNNEQFF. In nucleotides, the CDR3 is TGCGCCAGCTTCGCAACCCGCAGGAACAATGAGCAGTTCTTC.

This clonotype came up a few times. The chain carries TRBV6-1 and TRBJ2-3; D remains ambiguous. Germline loops: CDR1 MNHNS, CDR2 SASEGT. The CDR3 spans 13 residues. Deletions cut 4 bases from V and 4 bases from J, with 9 bases between. The CDR3 is CASSGPTADTQYF. DNA for the CDR3: TGTGCCAGCAGTGGCCCAACGGCAGATACGCAGTATTTT.

The rearrangement links TRBV12-3 or TRBV12-4 to TRBJ2-1; D is uncertain. This CDR3 region has 14 residues. Trimming removed 6 bases from V and 9 bases from J, with 18 bases in between. This CDR3 reads CASSAVLKFLEQFF. The CDR3 DNA is TGTGCCAGCAGCGCCGTCCTCAAGTTTCTTGAGCAGTTCTTC.

This clonotype has only a few counts. The rearrangement joins TRBV5-5 to TRBJ2-5; a possible D gene is TRBD2 (6 bases). The J call is doubtful: the DNA matches TRBJ2-7 better. CDR1 SGHKS and CDR2 YYEKEE come from the germline V gene (reference sequence). The length of the CDR3 is 15 residues. CDR3: CASSWGDDITYEQYF. The CDR3 coding sequence is TGTGCCAGCAGCTGGGGGGATGATATTACCTACGAGCAGTACTTC.

This clonotype was picked up a small number of times. The rearrangement links TRBV19 to TRBJ2-7; 8 nucleotides align to TRBD1. Germline V gene lookup returns CDR1 LNHDA and CDR2 SQIVND (reference sequence). This CDR3 comprises 13 residues. V was clipped by 7 bases and J by 3 bases; unmatched bases: 5. This chain's CDR3 is CASTETGGYEQYF. The CDR3 DNA sequence: TGTGCCAGTACCGAAACAGGGGGCTACGAGCAGTACTTC.

The rearrangement uses TRBV7-6 and TRBJ2-3, with a possible D match to TRBD2 (6 bases). There are 17 residues in the CDR3. Trimming took off 5 bases at V and 4 bases at J, with 22 bases between the two ends. CDR1 and CDR2 (germline): SGHVS, FNYEAQ. The CDR3 nucleotides read TGTGCCAGCAGCGTATCCGGGAACCCAGCGGGCGCAGATACGCAGTATTTT. This sequence encodes CASSVSGNPAGADTQYF.

This clonotype was counted between two and nine times. At one end, the junction sequence differs from germline, possibly due to a read error. The J gene is TRBJ2-3, the V gene TRBV12-3 or TRBV12-4; D is perhaps TRBD2 (7 bases). The CDR3 is made up of 16 amino acids. CDR3 residues: CASSLSWGGRTDAQYF. CDR3 DNA: TGTGCCAGCAGTTTGTCGTGGGGGGGCCGAACAGATGCGCAGTATTTT.

The genes are TRBV6-1 and TRBJ2-5; TRBD2 is a possible D gene (5 bases). V lost 6 bases, J lost 5 bases, and 13 bases lay in between. This CDR3 is 13 amino acids long. Germline CDR1 is MNHNS and CDR2 is SASEGT. CDR3 nucleotide sequence: TGTGCCAGCAGACTAGACAACGAGGAGACCCAGTACTTC. This translates into CASRLDNEETQYF.

The genes are TRBV2 and TRBJ2-1, with TRBD2 matching over 13 bases. Trimming removed 7 bases from V and 9 bases from J; junction bases left unmatched: 18. This CDR3 has 18 amino acids. Germline V lookup: CDR1 SNHLY, CDR2 FYNNEI. This CDR3 reads CASIRSPGTSGARGEQFF. As DNA, the CDR3 is TGTGCCAGCATCCGAAGCCCCGGGACTAGCGGGGCGAGAGGTGAGCAGTTCTTC.

This clonotype was picked up a small number of times. The chain carries TRBV28 and TRBJ2-1; TRBD2 is a possible D gene (6 bases). The CDR3 sequence is 13 residues long. Trimming pared 8 bases from V and 4 bases from J, leaving 12 bases between. CDR1 and CDR2 (germline): MDHEN, SYDVKM. CDR3 coding DNA: TGTGCCAGCCTCCGAGGGACTTACAATGAGCAGTTCTTC. It yields the protein CASLRGTYNEQFF.

CDR3 residues: CSVVGVEEKLFF. The CDR3 DNA follows: TGCAGCGTTGTGGGGGTAGAAGAAAAACTGTTTTTT. The genes are TRBV29-1 and TRBJ1-4, with a weak D call TRBD1 (5 bases). Germline V gene sequence: CDR1 SQVTM, CDR2 ANQGSEA. This CDR3 is built from 12 residues. Trimming took 4 bases from V and 8 from J, leaving 11 bases between them.

The gene calls are TRBV12-3 or TRBV12-4 and TRBJ2-3; D could derive from TRBD1 or TRBD2 (5 bases each). The CDR3 contains 15 residues. The ends were cut back, 7 bases at V and 2 bases at J, with 16 bases in the middle. CDR3 sequence: CASNLPGPLTDTQYF. For the CDR3, the DNA is TGTGCCAGCAACCTACCGGGACCACTCACAGATACGCAGTATTTT.

This clonotype has just a few counts. The chain couples TRBV7-9 to TRBJ1-4; weak D call: TRBD1 (6 bases). V lost 3 bases to trimming and J lost 5 bases, with 19 bases between them. The CDR3 sequence is 17 residues long. Per the germline V gene, CDR1 is SEHNR and CDR2 is FQNEAQ (reference sequence). The CDR3 is CASSFRGRRGVNEKLFF. Written as DNA, the CDR3 is TGTGCCAGCAGCTTCCGTGGCCGGAGGGGGGTCAATGAAAAACTGTTTTTT.

This clonotype was found many times. The chain uses TRBV20-1 and TRBJ2-5, with D possibly being TRBD2 (6 bases). The germline V gene has CDR1 DFQATT and CDR2 SNEGSKA (reference sequence). The ends were cut back, 6 bases at V and 1 base at J, with 15 bases in the middle. CDR3 size: 14 residues. As DNA, the CDR3 is TGCAGTGCGCGAATCGCGGGGAGCCAAGAGACCCAGTACTTC. It yields the protein CSARIAGSQETQYF.

A few counts support this clonotype. The rearrangement uses TRBV3-1 and TRBJ1-6; D ambiguous. Trimming removed 3 bases at V and 7 bases at J, with 19 bases between. There are 17 residues in the CDR3. Germline CDR1 is LGHDT and CDR2 is YNNKEL (reference sequence). CDR3 in amino acids: CASSQGFLTTLNSPLHF. DNA for the CDR3: TGTGCCAGCAGCCAGGGGTTTTTGACAACTCTGAATTCACCCCTCCACTTT.

The gene calls are TRBV20-1 and TRBJ1-1; D remains unclear. The CDR3 totals 14 residues. Germline loops: CDR1 DFQATT, CDR2 SNEGSKA (reference sequence). Trimming shortened V by 5 bases and J by 3 bases, and 16 bases separated the two germline ends. CDR3 coding DNA: TGCAGTGCTCCCTCTTCTTCCCGGCACACTGAAGCTTTCTTT. It specifies CSAPSSSRHTEAFF.